These 7 T cell receptor beta chains came from one sample sequenced in a study of CD8 T cells in ankylosing spondylitis. Study-level points and caveats: Characteristic, it appeared, of ankylosing spondylitis blood was a TCR beta motif of several highly homologous variants.

What these receptors recognize is not known. A single record per CDR3 protein comes from TCRdb applying MiXCR to the 5' RACE reads. This sample has around 94,000 distinct CDR3 sequences, with more than 8.5% found just once. The sequenced sample was blood, either unsorted or a sorted T cell fraction (not recorded which). These receptors were obtained from a male donor with ankylosing spondylitis.

This clonotype was seen a handful of times. The chain employs TRBV7-8 and TRBJ1-5, with 7 bases identical to TRBD1. With 4 bases clipped from V and 4 bases from J, the junction kept 4 bases outside the gene matches. The CDR3 spans 14 residues. The germline V gene encodes CDR1 SGHVS and CDR2 FQNEAQ. CDR3 loop: CASSYSGGNQPQHF. In DNA, the CDR3 is TGTGCCAGCAGCTATTCAGGGGGGAATCAGCCCCAGCATTTT. The whole variable domain, filled in from reference TRBV7-8 and TRBJ1-5, reads GAGVSQSPRYKVAKRGQDVALRCDPISGHVSLFWYQQALGQGPEFLTYFQNEAQLDKSGLPSDRFFAERPEGSVSTLKIQRTQQEDSAVYLCASSYSGGNQPQHFGDGTRLSIL.

This sequence joins TRBV14 and TRBJ2-1; D may be TRBD1 (5 bases). The germline V gene has CDR1 SGHDN and CDR2 FVKESK. There are 15 residues in the CDR3. V lost 5 bases and J lost 4, with 15 bases in between. DNA for the CDR3: TGTGCCAGCAGCGCTGGTACAGGAAAGTACAATGAGCAGTTCTTC. This sequence encodes CASSAGTGKYNEQFF.

The sample holds a few counts of this clonotype. CDR3 protein: CASSYDVSYEQYF. The CDR3 DNA follows: TGTGCCAGCAGTTACGACGTCTCCTACGAGCAGTACTTC. J is TRBJ2-7 and V is TRBV6-2 or TRBV6-3; no clear D gene. In germline, CDR1 is MNHEY, CDR2 SVGEGT. CDR3 length: 13 residues. Deletions cut 2 bases from V and 0 bases from J, with 5 bases between.

This clonotype was counted ten times or more. The V and J genes are TRBV12-3 or TRBV12-4 and TRBJ2-1, with TRBD1 as a possible D gene (6 bases). This CDR3 comprises 12 residues. Trimming left V 11 bases short and J 10 bases short, with 18 bases between. The CDR3 spells CAGSTGWGEQFF. The CDR3 region has the DNA TGTGCCGGATCAACAGGGTGGGGCGAGCAGTTCTTC.

This clonotype occurred many times. The chain combines TRBV27 with TRBJ2-1; D not resolved. This CDR3 has 14 amino acids. From germline, CDR1 is MNHEY and CDR2 SMNVEV (reference sequence). Trimming left V 7 bases short and J 0 bases short, with 10 bases between. CDR3 amino acids: CASKGDRSYNEQFF. For the CDR3, the DNA is TGTGCCAGCAAAGGCGATCGCTCCTACAATGAGCAGTTCTTC.

This clonotype was observed a handful of times. CDR3 sequence reads: CASSLKGIVTDTQYF. The CDR3 nucleotides read TGTGCCAGCAGCCTTAAGGGTATAGTCACAGATACGCAGTATTTT. The J gene is TRBJ2-3, the V gene TRBV3-1; D not resolved. This CDR3 region has 15 residues. With 4 bases removed from V and 2 bases from J, the gap between germline ends came to 13 bases. CDR1 is LGHDT and CDR2 is YNNKEL in the germline V gene (reference sequence).

This clonotype came up a few times. The V call is TRBV2, the J call TRBJ1-2, with TRBD1 matching 8 bases. The CDR3 runs to 14 residues. The J segment lost 2 bases and the V segment lost 6 bases, leaving 5 bases of the junction unmatched. The germline CDR1 and CDR2 sequences are SNHLY and FYNNEI. CDR3: CASRGGQGNYGYTF. CDR3 nucleotides: TGTGCCAGCAGGGGAGGACAGGGAAACTATGGCTACACCTTC.